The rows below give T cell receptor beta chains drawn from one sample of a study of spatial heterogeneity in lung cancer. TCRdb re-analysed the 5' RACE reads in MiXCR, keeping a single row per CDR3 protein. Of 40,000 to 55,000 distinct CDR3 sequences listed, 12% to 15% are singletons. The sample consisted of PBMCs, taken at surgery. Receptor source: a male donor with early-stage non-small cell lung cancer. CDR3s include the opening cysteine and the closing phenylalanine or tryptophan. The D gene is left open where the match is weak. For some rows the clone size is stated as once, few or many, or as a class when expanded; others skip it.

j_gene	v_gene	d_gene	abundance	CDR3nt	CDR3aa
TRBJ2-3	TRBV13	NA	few	TGTGCCAGCAGCTTAGTCACTAGCTCCCGGGCAGATACGCAGTATTTT	CASSLVTSSRADTQYF
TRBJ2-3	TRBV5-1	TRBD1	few	TGCGCCAGCAGCTCAACGGTGGGACAGGGATCCACAGATACGCAGTATTTT	CASSSTVGQGSTDTQYF
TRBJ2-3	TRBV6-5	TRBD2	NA	TGTGCCAGCACCCCGGGACACCAGGCGGGGGGGAAGGATACGCAGTATTTT	CASTPGHQAGGKDTQYF
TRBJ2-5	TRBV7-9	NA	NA	TGTGCCAGCAGCTTAGCAGGGGACATTGAGACCCAGTACTTC	CASSLAGDIETQYF
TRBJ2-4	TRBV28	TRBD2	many	TGTGCCAGCAGCCGGACTAGCGGGAGAGGGGACATTCAGTACTTC	CASSRTSGRGDIQYF
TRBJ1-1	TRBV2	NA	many	TGTGCCAGCAGGCTAACAGCCAACACTGAAGCTTTCTTT	CASRLTANTEAFF
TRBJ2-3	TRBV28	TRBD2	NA	TGTGCCAGCAGGCTGCCTGGGCGGGAGGCTGGCACAGATACGCAGTATTTT	CASRLPGREAGTDTQYF
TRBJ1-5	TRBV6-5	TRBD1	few	TGTGCCAGCAGCCGCAGGGGGATCTATCAGCCCCAGCATTTT	CASSRRGIYQPQHF
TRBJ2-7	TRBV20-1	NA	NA	TGCAGTGCTAGAGATCGGCAGTACTCCTACGAGCAGTACTTC	CSARDRQYSYEQYF
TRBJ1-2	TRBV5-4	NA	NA	TGTGCCAGCAGCTTGGGGGGGGCTAACTATGGCTACACCTTC	CASSLGGANYGYTF
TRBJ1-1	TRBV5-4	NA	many	TGTGCCAGCAGCGTTGGGTCCCCCGGTGGCACTGAAGCTTTCTTT	CASSVGSPGGTEAFF
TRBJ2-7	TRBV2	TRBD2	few	TGTGCCAGCAGTACCGGGACTAGCGGGAGGGCAATCCACTTC	CASSTGTSGRAIHF
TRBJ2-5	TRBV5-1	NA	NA	TGCGCCAGCAGCTTGGAGGGGACGGCGGGAGAGACCCAGTACTTC	CASSLEGTAGETQYF
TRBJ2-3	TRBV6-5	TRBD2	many	TGTGCCAGCAGTAAGGGACTAGCGGTCGCAGATACGCAGTATTTT	CASSKGLAVADTQYF
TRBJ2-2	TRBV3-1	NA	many	TGTGCCAGCAGCCAAGGGTTTGCAGCGAACACCGGGGAGCTGTTTTTT	CASSQGFAANTGELFF
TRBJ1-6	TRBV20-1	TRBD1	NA	TGCAGTGCTAGACCCTTGGAGGGACAGGGCGATAATTCACCCCTCCACTTT	CSARPLEGQGDNSPLHF
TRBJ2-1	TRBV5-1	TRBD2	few	TGCGCCAGCAGCTTGGCGGCTAGCGGGGATACCTACAATGAGCAGTTCTTC	CASSLAASGDTYNEQFF
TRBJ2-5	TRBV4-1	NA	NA	TGCGCCAGCAGCCAAGGACGCGGGGCGTGGGAGACCCAGTACTTC	CASSQGRGAWETQYF
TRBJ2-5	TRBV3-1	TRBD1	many	TGTGCCAGCAGCCACCCTAAGGGGGCCGGAGAGACCCAGTACTTC	CASSHPKGAGETQYF
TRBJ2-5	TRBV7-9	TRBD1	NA	TGTGCCAGCAGCTTAACGACAGGGGAAGAGACCCAGTACTTC	CASSLTTGEETQYF
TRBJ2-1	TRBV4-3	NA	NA	TGCGCCAGCAGCCAAGCGGACCGAATGTTCCATGAGCAGTTCTTC	CASSQADRMFHEQFF
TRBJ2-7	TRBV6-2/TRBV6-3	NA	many	TGTGCCAGCAGAAGGCCGGGACTTACCTACGAGCAGTACTTC	CASRRPGLTYEQYF
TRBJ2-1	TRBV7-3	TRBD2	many	TGTGCCAGCAGCCCCCGGGGAGGGAGTCGTGGCAATGAGCAGTTCTTC	CASSPRGGSRGNEQFF
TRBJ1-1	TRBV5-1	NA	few	TGCGCCAGCATGGCGAACACTGAAGCTTTCTTT	CASMANTEAFF
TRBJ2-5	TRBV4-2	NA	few	TGTGCCAGCAGCCAAATAGGAGGGAAGACCCAGTACTTC	CASSQIGGKTQYF
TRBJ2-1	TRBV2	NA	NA	TGTGCCAGCAGTGGGCCGGGGGACGGTGGGGTCTTC	CASSGPGDGGVF
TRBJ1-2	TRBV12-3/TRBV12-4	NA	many	TGTGCCAGCAGGTCGGGCCCGTCTGGGGTACCCTACGGCTACACCTTC	CASRSGPSGVPYGYTF
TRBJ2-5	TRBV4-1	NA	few	TGCGCCAGCAGCGGTTCAGGACGGGCTCACGAGACCCAGTACTTC	CASSGSGRAHETQYF
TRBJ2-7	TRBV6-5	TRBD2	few	TGTGCCAGCAGCCTCGGGACTAGCGGGAACGAGCAGTACTTC	CASSLGTSGNEQYF
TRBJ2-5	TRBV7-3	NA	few	TGTGCCAGCAGCATGGGTGGGATCCAAGAGACCCAGTACTTC	CASSMGGIQETQYF
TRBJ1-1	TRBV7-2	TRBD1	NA	TGTGCCAGCAGCTTAAAAACAGGGGACCCTGTGACGAACACTGAAGCTTTCTTT	CASSLKTGDPVTNTEAFF
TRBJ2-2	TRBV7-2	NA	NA	TGTGCCAGCAGCTCCGGACTTTTCCCGAACACCGGGGAGCTGTTTTTT	CASSSGLFPNTGELFF
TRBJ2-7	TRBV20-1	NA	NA	TGCAGTGCTAGAGGTCAGGGACCAGTCTACGAGCAGTACTTC	CSARGQGPVYEQYF
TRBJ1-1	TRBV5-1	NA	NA	TGCGCCAGCAGCTTACAATCGAACACTGAAGCTTTCTTT	CASSLQSNTEAFF
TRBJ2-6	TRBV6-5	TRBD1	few	TGTGCCAGCAAGGGGACAGTCCCATCTGGGGCCAACGTCCTGACTTTC	CASKGTVPSGANVLTF
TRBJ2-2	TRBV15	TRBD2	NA	TGTGCCACCCAAAGCGGGAGTCGGCGCACCGGGGAGCTGTTTTTT	CATQSGSRRTGELFF